This T cell receptor (beta chain) was found in a study of T cell responses to AZD1222 COVID-19 vaccine. TCRdb's table, derived via immunoSEQ multiplex PCR, lists solely in-frame clones and lacks some. Found here are 250,000 to 300,000 clones, roughly 93% of them singletons; the top ten hold roughly 0.5%. This clone was seen at least ten times. The antigen remains undetermined. Study-wide results and caveats: Spike-specific TCR breadth and depth both grew after two AZD1222 doses.

The sequence was collected from an adult who received the AZD1222 COVID-19 vaccine. The source was peripheral blood, collected 28 days after the second AZD1222 dose.

CDR3 region: CASSYSTGKGLTDTEAFF. The CDR3 region has the DNA TGTGCCAGCAGTTACTCGACCGGGAAGGGTCTGACGGACACTGAAGCTTTCTTT. The chain carries TRBV6-2 or TRBV6-3 and TRBJ1-1; unclear D gene. Germline V gene lookup returns CDR1 MNHEY and CDR2 SVGEGT. V gave up 0 bases and J gave up 3 bases, with 20 bases separating them. This CDR3 has 18 residues.